This T cell receptor (beta chain) was recovered during a study of shared clonotypes between healthy human individuals. Overall study results and limits: A generally larger estimated richness was seen in naive subsets than in memory subsets. Inspection by rarefaction showed sorted-subset sequencing to be incomplete despite large depth.

Sequencing was performed with immunoSEQ multiplex PCR; in TCRdb, only in-frame clones are kept and a portion is missing. The sample consists of some 2,500,000 clones, more than 85% of them appearing once. Germline assignment: CDR1 MDHEN and CDR2 SYDVKM. This CDR3 contains 15 residues. Trimming took 6 bases from V and 3 from J; bases not matched to a gene: 9. Donors were healthy HIV-negative adults without recent acute infections or vaccinations. Turning to this clone: Its target is not known.

The sample was naive CD4+ T cells from PBMCs. The subset here: CD45RA+ positively selected. V gene TRBV28 combines with J gene TRBJ2-3, with 7 positions matching TRBD1. The source of this sequence is a man between 18 and 35 years old in good health. Some clones in this sample may be carry-over from other donors' samples. The chain's CDR3 is CASRPTGKRTDTQYF. DNA for the CDR3: TGTGCCAGCAGACCGACAGGGAAAAGGACAGATACGCAGTATTTT.